This T cell receptor beta chain was recovered during a study of blood T cell repertoires in COVID-19. Study overall: Italy, Spain and the United States were the sources of the convalescent and acute COVID-19 samples. T cells, B-cell-depleted T cells, or PBMCs provided the cDNA or gDNA that served as material.

Participant ages covered roughly 18 to 89 years across about two dozen US areas. The recovered donors of Cohort 3 showed two negative PCRs, clearance, or symptom resolution. Using immunoSEQ multiplex PCR, the repertoire was profiled, and TCRdb retains in-frame clones only, with some absent. Seen here are some 400,000 clones, over 75% observed once, and the top ten hold 1% to 1.5%. This CDR3 comprises 15 residues. The J segment lost 4 bases and the V segment lost 2 bases, leaving 4 bases of the junction unmatched. Germline values: CDR1 ENHRY, CDR2 SYGVKD. The V call is TRBV10-3, the J call TRBJ2-7, with TRBD1 identical over 11 bases. The sequence was obtained from a man in his thirties or forties who had recovered from COVID-19. The sample was PBMCs or T cells enriched from blood (not recorded which). CDR3 sequence reads: CAISEPGQGEYEQYF. CDR3 bases: TGTGCCATCAGTGAGCCGGGACAGGGGGAGTACGAGCAGTACTTC.